This T cell receptor beta chain was identified in a study of T cells in Graves' hyperthyroidism and ophthalmopathy. At the level of the study: Peripheral blood was drawn at first diagnosis, prior to all treatment. General observations from the study: A 13 V-J signature model discriminated ophthalmopathy versus stable hyperthyroidism.

Amplified regions were TCR beta CDR3 sequences from RNA transcripts. TCR CDR3 underwent first-round RT-PCR with the HTBI primer set. One entry per CDR3 protein results from TCRdb running MiXCR on the multiplex PCR reads. The sample includes hundreds of thousands of distinct CDR3 sequences, about 15% of them seen just once. In germline, CDR1 is MNHEY, CDR2 SVGEGT. After removal of 8 bases from V and 0 bases from J, the junction contained 11 bases not matched to a gene. This CDR3 is 18 amino acids long. On this clonotype: Its antigen is unidentified.

The sequenced sample consisted of blood. The chain recombines TRBV6-2 or TRBV6-3 with TRBJ2-6; 9 bases match TRBD2. This clonotype originated in a woman younger than 35 with Graves' hyperthyroidism. CDR3: CASGPEAGGNSGANVLTF. The CDR3 bases are TGTGCCAGCGGTCCTGAAGCGGGAGGCAACTCTGGGGCCAACGTCCTGACTTTC.